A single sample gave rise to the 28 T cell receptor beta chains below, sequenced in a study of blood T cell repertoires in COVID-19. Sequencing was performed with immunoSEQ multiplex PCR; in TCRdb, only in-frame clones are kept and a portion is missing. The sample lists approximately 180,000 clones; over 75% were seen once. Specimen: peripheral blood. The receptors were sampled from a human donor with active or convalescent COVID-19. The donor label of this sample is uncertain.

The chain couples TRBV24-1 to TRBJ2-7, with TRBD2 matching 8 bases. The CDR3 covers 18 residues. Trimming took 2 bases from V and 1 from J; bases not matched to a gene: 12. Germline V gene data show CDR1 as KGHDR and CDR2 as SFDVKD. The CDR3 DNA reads TGTGCCACCAGTGATTCGTTGCTAGCGGGTACCTCGTCCTACGAGCAGTACTTC. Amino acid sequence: CATSDSLLAGTSSYEQYF.

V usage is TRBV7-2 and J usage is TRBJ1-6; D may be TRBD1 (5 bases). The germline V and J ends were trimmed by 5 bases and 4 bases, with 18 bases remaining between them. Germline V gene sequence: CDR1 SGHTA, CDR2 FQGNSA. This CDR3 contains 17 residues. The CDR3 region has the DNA TGTGCCAGCAGCGGGTATGCAGGGCTGGCTTATAATTCACCCCTCCACTTT. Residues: CASSGYAGLAYNSPLHF.

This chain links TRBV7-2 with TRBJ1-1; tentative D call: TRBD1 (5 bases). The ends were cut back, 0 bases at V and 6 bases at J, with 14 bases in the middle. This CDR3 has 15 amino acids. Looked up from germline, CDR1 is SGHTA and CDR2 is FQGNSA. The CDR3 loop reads CASSLAEGRLAEAFF. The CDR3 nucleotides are TGTGCCAGCAGCTTAGCGGAGGGACGACTCGCTGAAGCTTTCTTT.

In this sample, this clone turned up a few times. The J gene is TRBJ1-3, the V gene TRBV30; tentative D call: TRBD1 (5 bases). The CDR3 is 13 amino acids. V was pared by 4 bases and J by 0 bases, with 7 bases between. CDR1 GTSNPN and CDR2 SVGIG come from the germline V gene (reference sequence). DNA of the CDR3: TGTGCCTGGATAAGGGGCTCTGGAAACACCATATATTTT. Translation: CAWIRGSGNTIYF.

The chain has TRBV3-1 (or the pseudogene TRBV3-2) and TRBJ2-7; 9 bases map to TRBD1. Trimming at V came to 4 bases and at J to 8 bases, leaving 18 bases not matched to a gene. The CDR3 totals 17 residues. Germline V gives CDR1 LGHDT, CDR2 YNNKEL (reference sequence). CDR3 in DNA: TGTGCCAGCAGCCTACTTGTTCCCCGGGGACAGGGTGGGAAGCAGTACTTC. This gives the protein CASSLLVPRGQGGKQYF.

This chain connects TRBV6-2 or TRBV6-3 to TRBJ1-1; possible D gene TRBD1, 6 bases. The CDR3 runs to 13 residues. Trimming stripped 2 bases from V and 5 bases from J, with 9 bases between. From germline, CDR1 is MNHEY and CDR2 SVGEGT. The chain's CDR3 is CASSYRTGTEAFF. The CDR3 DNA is TGTGCCAGCAGTTACCGAACAGGGACTGAAGCTTTCTTT.

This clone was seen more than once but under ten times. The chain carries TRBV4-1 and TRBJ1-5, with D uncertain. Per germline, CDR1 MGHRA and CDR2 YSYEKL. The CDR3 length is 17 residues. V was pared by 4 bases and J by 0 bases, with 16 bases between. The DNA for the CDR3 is TGCGCCAGCAGCCCAAAGCAGGCGGGTTATAGCAATCAGCCCCAGCATTTT. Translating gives CASSPKQAGYSNQPQHF.

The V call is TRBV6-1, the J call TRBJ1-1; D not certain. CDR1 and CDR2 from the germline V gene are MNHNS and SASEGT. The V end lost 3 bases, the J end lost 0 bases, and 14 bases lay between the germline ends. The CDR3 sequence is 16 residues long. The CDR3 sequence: CASSDPFRALNTEAFF. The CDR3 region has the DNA TGTGCCAGCAGTGATCCATTTCGAGCCCTGAACACTGAAGCTTTCTTT.

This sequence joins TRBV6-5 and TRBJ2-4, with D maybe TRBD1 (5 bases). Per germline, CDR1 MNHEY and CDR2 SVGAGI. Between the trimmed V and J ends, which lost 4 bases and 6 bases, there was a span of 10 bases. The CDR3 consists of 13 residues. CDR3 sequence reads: CASSSADRNIQYF. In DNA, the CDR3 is TGTGCCAGCAGTTCCGCCGACAGAAACATTCAGTACTTC.

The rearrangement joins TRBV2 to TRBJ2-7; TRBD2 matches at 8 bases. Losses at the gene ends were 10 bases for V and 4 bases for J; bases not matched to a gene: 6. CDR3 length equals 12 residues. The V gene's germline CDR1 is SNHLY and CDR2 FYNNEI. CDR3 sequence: CATGLAGYEQYF. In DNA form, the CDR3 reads TGTGCCACAGGACTAGCAGGATACGAGCAGTACTTC.

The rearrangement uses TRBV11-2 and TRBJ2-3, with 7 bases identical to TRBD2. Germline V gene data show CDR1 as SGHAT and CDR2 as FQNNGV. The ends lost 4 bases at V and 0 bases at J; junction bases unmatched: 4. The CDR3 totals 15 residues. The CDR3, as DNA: TGTGCCAGCAGCTCGGGGGACTATAGCACAGATACGCAGTATTTT. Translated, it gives CASSSGDYSTDTQYF.

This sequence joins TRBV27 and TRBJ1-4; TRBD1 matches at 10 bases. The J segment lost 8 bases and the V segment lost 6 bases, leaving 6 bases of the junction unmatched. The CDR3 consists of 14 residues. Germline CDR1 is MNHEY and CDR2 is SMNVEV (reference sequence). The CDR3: CASSRQGAGEKLFF. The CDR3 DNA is TGTGCCAGCAGCAGACAGGGGGCGGGCGAAAAACTGTTTTTT.

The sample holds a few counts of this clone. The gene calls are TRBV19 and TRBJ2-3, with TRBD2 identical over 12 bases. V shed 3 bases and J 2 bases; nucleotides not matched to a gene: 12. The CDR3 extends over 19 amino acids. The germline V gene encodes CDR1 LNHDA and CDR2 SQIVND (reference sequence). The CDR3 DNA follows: TGTGCCAGTAGTATCGTCGCTAGCGGGAGGGCCGCTGACACAGATACGCAGTATTTT. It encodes CASSIVASGRAADTDTQYF.

This chain's CDR3 is CASSYSAGTYEQYF. CDR3 nucleotide sequence: TGTGCCAGCAGTTACTCGGCGGGAACCTACGAGCAGTACTTC. This chain links TRBV6-5 with TRBJ2-7; weak D call: TRBD2 (6 bases). V lost 0 bases and J 2 bases, leaving 8 bases between the germline ends. CDR1 and CDR2 from the germline V gene are MNHEY and SVGAGI. The CDR3 runs 14 residues.

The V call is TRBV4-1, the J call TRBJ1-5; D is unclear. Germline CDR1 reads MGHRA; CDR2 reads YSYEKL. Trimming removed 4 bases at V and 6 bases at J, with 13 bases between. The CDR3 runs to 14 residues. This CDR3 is CASSPMEGGQPQHF. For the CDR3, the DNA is TGCGCCAGCAGCCCCATGGAGGGCGGTCAGCCCCAGCATTTT.

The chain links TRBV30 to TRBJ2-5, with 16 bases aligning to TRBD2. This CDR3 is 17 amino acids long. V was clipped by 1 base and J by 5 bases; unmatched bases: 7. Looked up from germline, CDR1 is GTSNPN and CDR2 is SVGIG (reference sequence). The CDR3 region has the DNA TGTGCCTGGAGTGCCGGGACTAGCGGGAGGGCCGTGGAGACCCAGTACTTC. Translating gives CAWSAGTSGRAVETQYF.

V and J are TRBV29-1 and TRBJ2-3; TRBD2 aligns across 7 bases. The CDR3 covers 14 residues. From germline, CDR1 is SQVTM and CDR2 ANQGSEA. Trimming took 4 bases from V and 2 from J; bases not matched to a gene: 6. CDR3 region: CSVVVRGVTDTQYF. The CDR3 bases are TGCAGCGTTGTAGTACGGGGGGTCACAGATACGCAGTATTTT.

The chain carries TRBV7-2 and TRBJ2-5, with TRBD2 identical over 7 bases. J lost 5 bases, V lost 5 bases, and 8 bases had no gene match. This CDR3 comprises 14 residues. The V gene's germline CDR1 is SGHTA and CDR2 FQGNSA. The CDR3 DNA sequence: TGTGCCAGCAGCCGTGCGGGGGATCCGGAGACCCAGTACTTC. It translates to CASSRAGDPETQYF.

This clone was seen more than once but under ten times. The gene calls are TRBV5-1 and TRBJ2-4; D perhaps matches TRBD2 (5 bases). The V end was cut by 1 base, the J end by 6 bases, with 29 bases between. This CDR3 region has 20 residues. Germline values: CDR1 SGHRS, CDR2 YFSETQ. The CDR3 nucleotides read TGCGCCAGCAGCTTGCCCCGAGCAGCTCCAAATACTAGAGGGAGAAACATTCAGTACTTC. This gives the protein CASSLPRAAPNTRGRNIQYF.

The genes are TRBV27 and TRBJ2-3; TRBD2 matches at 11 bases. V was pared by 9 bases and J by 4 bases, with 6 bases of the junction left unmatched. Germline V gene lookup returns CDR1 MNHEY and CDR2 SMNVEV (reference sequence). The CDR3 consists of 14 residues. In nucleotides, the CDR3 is TGTGCCAGTACTAGCGGGAGACGGCCAGATACGCAGTATTTT. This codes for CASTSGRRPDTQYF.

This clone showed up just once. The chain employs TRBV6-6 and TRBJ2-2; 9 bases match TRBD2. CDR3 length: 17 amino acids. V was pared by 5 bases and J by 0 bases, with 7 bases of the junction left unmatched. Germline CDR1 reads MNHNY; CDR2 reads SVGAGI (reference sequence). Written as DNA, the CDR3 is TGTGCCAGCAGTCCGGGACTAGCCCGAGCGAACACCGGGGAGCTGTTTTTT. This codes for CASSPGLARANTGELFF.

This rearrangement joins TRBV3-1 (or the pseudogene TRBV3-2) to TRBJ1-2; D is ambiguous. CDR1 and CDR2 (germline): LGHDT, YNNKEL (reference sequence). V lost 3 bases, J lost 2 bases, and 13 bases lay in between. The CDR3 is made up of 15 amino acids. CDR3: CASSQRGLSNYGYTF. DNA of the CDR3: TGTGCCAGCAGCCAGCGAGGGTTATCCAACTATGGCTACACCTTC.

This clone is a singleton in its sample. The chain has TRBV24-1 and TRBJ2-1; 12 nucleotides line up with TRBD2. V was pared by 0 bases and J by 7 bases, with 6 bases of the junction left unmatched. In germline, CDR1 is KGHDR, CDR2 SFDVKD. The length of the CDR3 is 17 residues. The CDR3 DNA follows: TGTGCCACCAGTGATTTGGCGCTAGCGGGAGGGCGGAATGAGCAGTTCTTC. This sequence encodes CATSDLALAGGRNEQFF.

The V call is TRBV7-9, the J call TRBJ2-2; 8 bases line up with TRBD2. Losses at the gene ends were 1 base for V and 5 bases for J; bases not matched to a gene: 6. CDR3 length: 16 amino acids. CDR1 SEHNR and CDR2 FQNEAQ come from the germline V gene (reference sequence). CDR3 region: CASSLDSGRITGELFF. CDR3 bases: TGTGCCAGCAGCTTAGACAGCGGGAGAATTACCGGGGAGCTGTTTTTT.

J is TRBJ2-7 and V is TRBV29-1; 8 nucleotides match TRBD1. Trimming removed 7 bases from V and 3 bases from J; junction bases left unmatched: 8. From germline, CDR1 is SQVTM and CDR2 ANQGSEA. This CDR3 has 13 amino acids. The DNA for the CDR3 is TGCAGCGGGTCGGACAGGGCTGACTACGAGCAGTACTTC. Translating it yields CSGSDRADYEQYF.

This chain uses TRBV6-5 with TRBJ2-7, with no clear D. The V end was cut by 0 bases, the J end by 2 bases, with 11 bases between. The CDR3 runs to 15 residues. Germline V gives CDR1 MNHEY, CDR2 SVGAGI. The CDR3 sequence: CASSYSNGHTYEQYF. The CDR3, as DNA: TGTGCCAGCAGTTACTCGAATGGGCATACCTACGAGCAGTACTTC.

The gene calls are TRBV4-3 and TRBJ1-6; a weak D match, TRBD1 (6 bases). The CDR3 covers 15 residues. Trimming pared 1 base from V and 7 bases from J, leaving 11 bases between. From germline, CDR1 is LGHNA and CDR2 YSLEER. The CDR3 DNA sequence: TGCGCCAGCAGCCAAGGGGGGCGTCTAAATTCACCCCTCCACTTT. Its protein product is CASSQGGRLNSPLHF.

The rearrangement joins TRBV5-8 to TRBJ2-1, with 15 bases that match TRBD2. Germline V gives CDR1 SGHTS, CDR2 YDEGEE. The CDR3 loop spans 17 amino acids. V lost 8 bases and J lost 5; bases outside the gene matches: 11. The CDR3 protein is CASTGLAGGGNHNEQFF. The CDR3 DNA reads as TGTGCCAGTACTGGACTAGCGGGAGGGGGTAATCACAATGAGCAGTTCTTC. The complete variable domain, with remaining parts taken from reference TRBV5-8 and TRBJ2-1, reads EAGVTQSPTHLIKTRGQQATLRCSPISGHTSVYWYQQALGLGLQFLLWYDEGEERNRGNFPPRFSGRQFPNYSSELNVNALELEDSALYLCASTGLAGGGNHNEQFFGPGTRLTVL.